The 14 T cell receptor beta chains below all came from one sample that was sequenced in a study of regulatory T cells in long-lasting Graves disease. Time point described: newly diagnosed GD, antithyroid drugs for less than 3 months. PBMC RNA served as the TCR library source. Assembly of TCR beta libraries relied on iRepertoire HTBI primers together with Arm-PCR of CDR3 regions. From the multiplex PCR reads, TCRdb called clonotypes with MiXCR, one entry per CDR3 protein. The table lists over 200,000 distinct CDR3 sequences, about 17% of them singletons, with 12% to 15% in the top ten. The sample was also reused in another study, on T cells in Graves' hyperthyroidism and ophthalmopathy.

The sequencing here drew on peripheral blood mononuclear cells (PBMCs), taken at new diagnosis, from a patient treated with antithyroid drugs. These receptors originate from a woman under 40 with Graves disease.

The table lists this clonotype with many counts. This rearrangement joins TRBV27 to TRBJ2-5; 16 bases match TRBD2. This CDR3 comprises 22 residues. Unmatched junction bases numbered 22, after V lost 8 bases and J lost 1 base. Per the germline V gene, CDR1 is MNHEY and CDR2 is SMNVEV (reference sequence). CDR3 in amino acids: CASSFGSGTSGGALDPQETQYF. The CDR3 DNA reads TGTGCCAGCTCCTTTGGATCCGGGACTAGCGGGGGGGCGCTTGACCCCCAAGAGACCCAGTACTTC.

In its sample, this clonotype was seen many times. The rearrangement uses TRBV10-3 and TRBJ1-1, with 10 bases matching TRBD1. The CDR3 totals 16 residues. Unmatched junction bases numbered 11, after V lost 6 bases and J lost 4 bases. Germline V gives CDR1 ENHRY, CDR2 SYGVKD. In DNA, the CDR3 is TGTGCCATCAGGGGGGGTACGGGACAGGGGTCCACTGAAGCTTTCTTT. Translated, it gives CAIRGGTGQGSTEAFF.

This clonotype was counted between two and nine times. The chain is built from TRBV19 and TRBJ2-7, with a possible D match to TRBD1 (5 bases). The CDR3 runs 13 residues. The ends were cut back, 3 bases at V and 6 bases at J, with 12 bases in the middle. Germline V gene lookup returns CDR1 LNHDA and CDR2 SQIVND (reference sequence). CDR3 nucleotides: TGTGCCAGTAGTATCGGGCAGGGCGGCGAGCAGTACTTC. Its protein is CASSIGQGGEQYF.

The sample holds many counts of this clonotype. The J gene is TRBJ2-1, the V gene TRBV11-3; D assignment may be TRBD1 or TRBD2 (5 bases each). V lost 4 bases to trimming and J lost 16 bases, with 20 bases between them. CDR1 SGHNT and CDR2 YENEEA come from the germline V gene. The CDR3 length is 13 residues. The CDR3 DNA sequence: TGTGCCAGCAGCTCCTCAACACCGGGACCGCTTTTCTTC. This sequence encodes CASSSSTPGPLFF.

This clonotype was seen ten or more times. The J gene is TRBJ1-1, the V gene TRBV20-1; D is possibly TRBD1 (6 bases). The CDR3 loop spans 13 amino acids. Between the trimmed V and J ends, which lost 6 bases and 5 bases, there was a span of 16 bases. Germline lookup yields CDR1 DFQATT and CDR2 SNEGSKA (reference sequence). CDR3 nucleotide sequence: TGCAGTGCAAATAACAGGGTCGGGACTGAAGCTTTCTTT. Translation: CSANNRVGTEAFF.

The chain recombines TRBV7-2 with TRBJ2-5; maybe TRBD1 (5 bases). V lost 10 bases, J lost 4 bases, and 13 bases lay in between. Germline values: CDR1 SGHTA, CDR2 FQGNSA. The CDR3 runs to 12 residues. CDR3: CAKNPQGETQYF. The DNA of the CDR3 is TGTGCCAAGAACCCGCAGGGAGAGACCCAGTACTTC. The complete variable domain, with remaining parts taken from reference TRBV7-2 and TRBJ2-5, reads GAGVSQSPSNKVTEKGKDVELRCDPISGHTALYWYRQSLGQGLEFLIYFQGNSAPDKSGLPSDRFSAERTGGSVSTLTIQRTQQEDSAVYLCAKNPQGETQYFGPGTRLLVL.

The chain carries TRBV6-9 and TRBJ2-7; the D gene is possibly TRBD1 (5 bases). From germline, CDR1 is MNHGY and CDR2 SVAAGI. V gave up 4 bases and J gave up 2 bases, with 12 bases separating them. This CDR3 has 14 amino acids. CDR3 nucleotides: TGTGCCAGCAGTTCTCCCGACAGTACCTACGAGCAGTACTTC. It yields the protein CASSSPDSTYEQYF.

In its sample, this clonotype was seen many times. The CDR3 DNA is TGTGCCAGCAGCTTCGACGCATACCGGGACAGGGGACGCTATGGCTACACCTTC. Translated, it gives CASSFDAYRDRGRYGYTF. V usage is TRBV7-2 and J usage is TRBJ1-2; 10 bases line up with TRBD1. Germline V gives CDR1 SGHTA, CDR2 FQGNSA. The CDR3 loop spans 18 amino acids. The ends lost 3 bases at V and 4 bases at J; junction bases unmatched: 14.

About this clonotype: Without the conserved terminal phenylalanine or tryptophan, this CDR3 likely stems from a read error. The chain is built from TRBV7-9 and TRBJ2-6, with D hard to call. The CDR3 contains 13 residues. Germline CDR1 SEHNR, CDR2 FQNEAQ (reference sequence). The V and J ends lost 6 bases and 3 bases respectively, with 6 bases between them. The DNA of the CDR3 is TGTGCCAGCAGGCCGGGTGGGGCCAACGTCCTGACTTGC. Encoded protein: CASRPGGANVLTC.

The chain recombines TRBV27 with TRBJ1-5; D perhaps matches TRBD1 (5 bases). Germline CDR1 and CDR2: MNHEY and SMNVEV (reference sequence). The CDR3 spans 13 residues. The ends were cut back, 3 bases at V and 9 bases at J, with 12 bases in the middle. The CDR3 DNA is TGTGCCAGCAGTTTGGGGGTTGAATGGCCCCAGCATTTT. Translating gives CASSLGVEWPQHF.

This clonotype was seen at least ten times. One end of the junction fails to match germline, which may point to a read error. The CDR3 DNA is TGTGCCAGCAGCTTTGGTCGCGGTCGCACAGATACGCAGTATTTT. Its translation is CASSFGRGRTDTQYF. This chain joins TRBV5-1 and TRBJ2-3, with D unresolved. Germline-derived CDR1 and CDR2 are SGHRS and YFSETQ. The CDR3 has 15 amino acids.

At least ten counts were recorded for this clonotype. The rearrangement joins TRBV20-1 to TRBJ2-5; the match to TRBD2 covers 10 bases. This CDR3 contains 15 residues. V lost 0 bases, J lost 5 bases, and 6 bases stayed unmatched. Per the germline V gene, CDR1 is DFQATT and CDR2 is SNEGSKA (reference sequence). The CDR3 coding sequence is TGCAGTGCTAGAGATCAGCTGACTAGCGGGGAGACCCAGTACTTC. Translation: CSARDQLTSGETQYF.

This clonotype was seen once. The V and J genes are TRBV28 and TRBJ2-5; TRBD1 agrees at 7 bases. In germline, CDR1 is MDHEN, CDR2 SYDVKM. The ends lost 4 bases at V and 4 bases at J; junction bases unmatched: 9. CDR3 length equals 15 residues. CDR3 coding DNA: TGTGCCAGCAGTTCGGCCAGGGGGATCGGAGAGACCCAGTACTTC. As protein: CASSSARGIGETQYF.

In its sample, this clonotype was seen a few times. This rearrangement joins TRBV5-6 to TRBJ2-7; TRBD1 or TRBD2 may be the D gene (5 bases each). V lost 0 bases and J lost 6, with 13 bases in between. There are 14 residues in the CDR3. The V gene's germline CDR1 is SGHDT and CDR2 YYEEEE. CDR3 sequence reads: CASSLVGRRGEQYF. The CDR3, as DNA: TGTGCCAGCAGCTTGGTGGGACGGAGAGGCGAGCAGTACTTC. Based on the CDR3 plus reference TRBV5-6 and TRBJ2-7, the full variable domain is DAGVTQSPTHLIKTRGQQVTLRCSPKSGHDTVSWYQQALGQGPQFIFQYYEEEERQRGNFPDRFSGHQFPNYSSELNVNALLLGDSALYLCASSLVGRRGEQYFGPGTRLTVT.